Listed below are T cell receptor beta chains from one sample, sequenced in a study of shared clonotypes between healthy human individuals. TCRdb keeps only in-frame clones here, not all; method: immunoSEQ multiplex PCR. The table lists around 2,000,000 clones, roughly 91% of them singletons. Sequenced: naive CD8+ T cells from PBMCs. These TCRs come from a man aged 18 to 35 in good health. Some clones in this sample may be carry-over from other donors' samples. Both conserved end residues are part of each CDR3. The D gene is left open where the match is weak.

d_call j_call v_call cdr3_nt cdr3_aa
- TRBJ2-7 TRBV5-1 TGCGCCAGCAGCTCGGACCGCTCCTACGAGCAGTACTTC CASSSDRSYEQYF
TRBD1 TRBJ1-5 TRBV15 TGTGCCACATCCGGGGGGACAGTTTCCAATCAGCCCCAGCATTTT CATSGGTVSNQPQHF
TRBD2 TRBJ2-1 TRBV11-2 TGTGCCAGCAGCTTATGGAGCGGGGAAGGCTACAATGAGCAGTTCTTC CASSLWSGEGYNEQFF
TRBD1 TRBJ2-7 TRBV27 TGTGCCAGCAGTCCCAAGACAGGGATCCCCTACGAGCAGTACTTC CASSPKTGIPYEQYF
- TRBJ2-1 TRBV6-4 TGTGCCAGCAGTGACTTAGGACCCGCCGCGAAGCAGTTCTTC CASSDLGPAAKQFF
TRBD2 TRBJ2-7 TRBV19 TGTGCCAGTAGTATAGATGGGACGACGGGGGGAGGCGAGCAGTACTTC CASSIDGTTGGGEQYF
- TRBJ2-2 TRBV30 TGTGCCTGGAGTGTACGGCCAGGGATGAACACCGGGGAGCTGTTTTTT CAWSVRPGMNTGELFF
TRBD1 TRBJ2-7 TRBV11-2 TGTGCCAGCAGCTCATCCGGGACAGGGTCCTACGAGCAGTACTTC CASSSSGTGSYEQYF
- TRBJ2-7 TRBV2 TGTGCCAGCAGTGAAGGGGCTCAAGCCTACGAGCAGTACTTC CASSEGAQAYEQYF
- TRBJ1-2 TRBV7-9 TGTGCCAGCAGCTTAAGTGGAGTGGCCTGGGGCTACACCTTC CASSLSGVAWGYTF
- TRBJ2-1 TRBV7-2 TGTGCCAGCAGCTTACTTACTAGGTGGGAGCAGTTCTTC CASSLLTRWEQFF
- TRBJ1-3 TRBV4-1 TGCGCCAGCAGTCAATCCGGGACCCAAACTGGAAACACCATATATTTT CASSQSGTQTGNTIYF
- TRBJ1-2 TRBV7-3 TGTGCCAGCAGCTCCGCCGATAACTATGGCTACACCTTC CASSSADNYGYTF
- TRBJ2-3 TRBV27 TGTGCCAGCAGTTTATTAGGCACCCCGGCAGATACGCAGTATTTT CASSLLGTPADTQYF
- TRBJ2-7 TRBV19 TGTGCCAGTAGTATGGGTGCTCTCTACGAGCAGTACTTC CASSMGALYEQYF
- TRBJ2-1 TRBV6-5 TGTGCCAGCAGTTACTCGCGGAGTGGGGCCTACAATGAGCAGTTCTTC CASSYSRSGAYNEQFF
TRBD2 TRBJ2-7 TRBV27 TGTGCCAGCAGTACGGGGGGGGCCACCTACGAGCAGTACTTC CASSTGGATYEQYF
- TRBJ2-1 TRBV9 TGTGCCAGCAGCGGCAGCCAGAGCTCCTACAATGAGCAGTTCTTC CASSGSQSSYNEQFF
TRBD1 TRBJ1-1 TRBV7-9 TGTGCCAGCAGCTTAGACCCGGGACAGGGGGTACACACTGAAGCTTTCTTT CASSLDPGQGVHTEAFF
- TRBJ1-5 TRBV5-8 TGTGCCAGCAGCTTTACAGGAGGGAGCAATCAGCCCCAGCATTTT CASSFTGGSNQPQHF
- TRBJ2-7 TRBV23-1 TGCGCCAGCAGTCAAGACTGCGAGCAGTACTTC CASSQDCEQYF
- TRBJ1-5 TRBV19 TGTGCCAGTAGTATTTCCAACCCTTTGAATCAGCCCCAGCATTTT CASSISNPLNQPQHF